This T cell receptor (beta chain) comes out of a study of cytomegalovirus exposure and HLA in healthy donors. Overall study results and limits: Some TCR beta chains (roughly 160 of them) were listed as cytomegalovirus-associated. A missense variant in DCLRE1C was later tied to TCR beta V- and J-gene trimming.

The V gene's germline CDR1 is MDHEN and CDR2 SYDVKM. The V end lost 6 bases, the J end lost 2 bases, and 17 bases lay between the germline ends. This CDR3 contains 16 residues. It was healthy bone marrow donors who served as donors. Primers for the PCR totalled 60 Vbeta and 13 Jbeta. Authors' methods: Unique TCR beta chains numbered 80 million to 95 million in a later analysis, with around 11 million shared. Libraries were prepared by immunoSEQ multiplex PCR; TCRdb keeps only in-frame clonotypes and omits some of them. Clone size and the V and J calls come from that table; the DNA yielded D and trimming. The sample gives some 150,000 clones, about 80% of which show up once; about 5.6% is in the top ten. This clone has just a few counts. Antigen specificity is unknown.

This sequence was found in a young man in good health and CMV-seropositive. The J gene is TRBJ1-5, the V gene TRBV28; TRBD1 is a possible D gene (6 bases). Sequenced sample: PBMCs. The CDR3 reads CASRPARTARNQPQHF. The CDR3 DNA follows: TGTGCCAGCAGACCTGCCCGGACAGCCCGCAATCAGCCCCAGCATTTT.